The entry that follows covers one TCR beta chain sequence. The antigen remains undetermined. Measured with immunoSEQ multiplex PCR; TCRdb has only the in-frame clones, and not every one. Here the sample spans about 30,000 clones, around three fifths being singletons. The record originates from a study of cytotoxic CD8 clonotypes in ibrutinib-treated CLL. Study at large: Across the patients, roughly 10 were relapsed/refractory, 15 treatment-naive and 17 to 18 IGHV unmutated. Study-wide results and limits: Clonality increased with ibrutinib response but returned toward baseline at progression.

The sequence derives from a human donor with chronic lymphocytic leukemia. This material consisted of PBMCs, taken before ibrutinib treatment.

This CDR3 is CASSVGTLNTGELFF. CDR3 in DNA: TGTGCCAGCAGCGTAGGGACTTTAAACACCGGGGAGCTGTTTTTT. This chain links TRBV9 with TRBJ2-2; D perhaps matches TRBD2 (5 bases). Trimming removed 0 bases from V and 2 bases from J, with 8 bases in between. CDR1 is SGDLS, CDR2 YYNGEE, per germline. This CDR3 spans 15 amino acids.